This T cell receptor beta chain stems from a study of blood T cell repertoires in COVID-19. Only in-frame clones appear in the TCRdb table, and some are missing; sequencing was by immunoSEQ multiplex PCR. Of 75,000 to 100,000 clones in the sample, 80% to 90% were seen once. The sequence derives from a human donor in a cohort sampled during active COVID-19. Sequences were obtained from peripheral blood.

CDR3 loop: CASSLTGGATDTQYF. As DNA, the CDR3 is TGTGCCAGCAGCTTAACGGGAGGAGCCACAGATACGCAGTATTTT. V is TRBV7-2 and J is TRBJ2-3, with 7 positions matching TRBD2. This CDR3 comprises 15 residues. Germline CDR1 and CDR2: SGHTA and FQGNSA. The V and J ends lost 2 bases and 2 bases, in that order; junction bases with no gene match: 4.